This paragraph covers one T cell receptor beta chain sequence. The sample belongs to a study of T cells of healthy individuals. TCRdb re-called the 5' RACE reads with MiXCR, one entry per CDR3 protein. The sample has some 82,000 distinct CDR3 sequences, roughly 5% seen once; the top ten hold roughly 7.5%. The CDR3 runs to 13 residues. The germline V and J ends were trimmed by 0 bases and 6 bases, with 7 bases remaining between them. Germline CDR1 is SGHDT and CDR2 is YYEEEE. The sequence derives from a female donor in good health. The chain recombines TRBV5-6 with TRBJ1-5, with no clear D. CDR3 DNA sequence: TGTGCCAGCAGCTTGGCCTCGGGTCAGCCCCAGCATTTT. This translates into CASSLASGQPQHF.